This TCR beta chain was profiled in a study of cytomegalovirus exposure and HLA in healthy donors. Primers: 60 Vbeta forward and 13 Jbeta reverse. Profiling relied on immunoSEQ multiplex PCR, and the TCRdb table lists in-frame clones only, not all of them. The sample carries more than 60,000 clones, approximately 72% recorded once. There are 14 residues in the CDR3. V was trimmed by 1 base and J by 1 base, leaving 7 bases between them. Germline V gene lookup returns CDR1 SEHNR and CDR2 FQNEAQ (reference sequence). Source material: PBMCs. The rearrangement uses TRBV7-9 and TRBJ1-1; possibly TRBD1 for D (5 bases). The clonotype was recovered from a woman aged 40 to 55 in good health and CMV-seropositive. The CDR3 is CASSLGQPNTEAFF. The CDR3 nucleotides read TGTGCCAGCAGCTTAGGACAGCCGAACACTGAAGCTTTCTTT. Full variable domain (outside the CDR3, taken from reference TRBV7-9 and TRBJ1-1): DTGVSQNPRHKITKRGQNVTFRCDPISEHNRLYWYRQTLGQGPEFLTYFQNEAQLEKSRLLSDRFSAERPKGSFSTLEIQRTEQGDSAMYLCASSLGQPNTEAFFGQGTRLTVV.